These T cell receptor beta chains were read from a single sample in a study of shared clonotypes between healthy human individuals. The repertoire was sequenced with immunoSEQ multiplex PCR; TCRdb's copy has only in-frame clones and lacks some. Of around 1.9 million clones in the sample, approximately 94% were seen once. The sample was naive CD8+ T cells from PBMCs. These receptor sequences come from a man aged 18 to 35 in good health. Some clones in this sample may be carry-over from other donors' samples. CDR3s include the opening cysteine and the closing phenylalanine or tryptophan. The D gene is left open where the match is weak. Part of the rows lack a size; the others show once, few, many or a class for expanded clones.

TRBJ2-3	TRBD2	.	TRBV9	TGTGCCAGCAGCGTCCAGCGGGGGAAAGGGACCACAGATACGCAGTATTTT	CASSVQRGKGTTDTQYF
TRBJ2-3	.	once	TRBV12-5	TGTGCTAGTGGATACAACCTAGGACCCCACACAGATACGCAGTATTTT	CASGYNLGPHTDTQYF
TRBJ2-7	.	.	TRBV13	TGTGCCAGCAGCCCCGGGACGGGCCCCCGGGAGCAGTACTTC	CASSPGTGPREQYF
TRBJ2-2	TRBD2	.	TRBV28	TGTGCCAGCAGTTTAACTAGCGGGAGAAACACCGGGGAGCTGTTTTTT	CASSLTSGRNTGELFF
TRBJ2-7	TRBD1	.	TRBV6-5	TGTGCCAGCAGTTACATATCCCGGACAGGGGGCATCGAGCAGTACTTC	CASSYISRTGGIEQYF
TRBJ1-1	TRBD1	once	TRBV6-5	TGTGCCAGCAGTTACTCGAGGACAGGGGGCACTGAAGCTTTCTTT	CASSYSRTGGTEAFF
TRBJ2-1	.	.	TRBV7-9	TGTGCCAGCAGCGATGCCCCCAGGGTTAGGGATGAGCAGTTCTTC	CASSDAPRVRDEQFF
TRBJ1-5	.	.	TRBV21-1	TGTGCCAGCAGCGTCCCCAATTGCAGGGAAAACCCGCCCAGTCAGCCCCAGCATTTT	CASSVPNCRENPPSQPQHF
TRBJ1-1	.	.	TRBV11-2	TGTGCCAGCAGCTTACATGGTCGGGATGAAGCTTTCTTT	CASSLHGRDEAFF
TRBJ2-2	.	.	TRBV19	TGTGCCAGTAGCCCCGAGCTAGCGCGTGCGGACACCGGGGAGCTGTTTTTT	CASSPELARADTGELFF
TRBJ1-1	.	.	TRBV19	TGTGCCAGTAGGACCCTTCAGAACACTGAAGCTTTCTTT	CASRTLQNTEAFF
TRBJ2-2	TRBD2	.	TRBV27	TGTGCCAGCAGTTTTTTAGCGGGAGCCGGGGAGCTGTTTTTT	CASSFLAGAGELFF
TRBJ2-1	TRBD2	.	TRBV11-2	TGTGCCAGCAGCATCTCCAGCGGGAGTGGCTACAATGAGCAGTTCTTC	CASSISSGSGYNEQFF
TRBJ1-3	.	.	TRBV5-1	TGCGCCAGCAGCTTGGGGGACACCATATATTTT	CASSLGDTIYF
TRBJ1-5	.	few	TRBV11-2	TGTGCCAGCAGCTGGGGACCGATAAATCAGCCCCAGCATTTT	CASSWGPINQPQHF
TRBJ1-2	.	.	TRBV29-1	TGCAGCGCCGCCGGGGAATATGGCTACACCTTC	CSAAGEYGYTF
TRBJ1-4	.	.	TRBV6-5	TGTGCCAGCAGTTACGCCGGGGGAGGGACTAATGAAAAACTGTTTTTT	CASSYAGGGTNEKLFF
TRBJ2-4	TRBD1	.	TRBV9	TGTGCCAGCAGCGCTCGGGACAGGGTGGACATTCAGTACTTC	CASSARDRVDIQYF
TRBJ2-3	TRBD1	once	TRBV5-4	TGTGCCAGCCGCCTTGGGACAGGAGGGGTCAAAGATACGCAGTATTTT	CASRLGTGGVKDTQYF
TRBJ2-7	.	.	TRBV27	TGTGCCAGTGGTGAGGGTGGAACCTACGAGCAGTACTTC	CASGEGGTYEQYF
TRBJ2-2	.	.	TRBV11-3	TGTGCCAGCAGCTCCCCTGAGGCCGGGGAGCTGTTTTTT	CASSSPEAGELFF
TRBJ2-7	.	.	TRBV18	TGTGCCAGCTCACTTGAGGGGCTCTCCTACGAGCAGTACTTC	CASSLEGLSYEQYF
TRBJ1-4	.	once	TRBV13	TGTGCCAGCAGCGACGGGGCCGCAACTAATGAAAAACTGTTTTTT	CASSDGAATNEKLFF
TRBJ1-1	TRBD1	.	TRBV7-9	TGTGCCAGCAGCGGGGGACAGGGTCTGAACACTGAAGCTTTCTTT	CASSGGQGLNTEAFF
TRBJ2-2	TRBD2	once	TRBV4-2	TGTGCCAGCAGCCAAACGGGACTAGCGGGGACCAGAAGAACCGGGGAGCTGTTTTTT	CASSQTGLAGTRRTGELFF
TRBJ1-1	.	.	TRBV28	TGTGCCACCGGGGGTTACACTGAAGCTTTCTTT	CATGGYTEAFF